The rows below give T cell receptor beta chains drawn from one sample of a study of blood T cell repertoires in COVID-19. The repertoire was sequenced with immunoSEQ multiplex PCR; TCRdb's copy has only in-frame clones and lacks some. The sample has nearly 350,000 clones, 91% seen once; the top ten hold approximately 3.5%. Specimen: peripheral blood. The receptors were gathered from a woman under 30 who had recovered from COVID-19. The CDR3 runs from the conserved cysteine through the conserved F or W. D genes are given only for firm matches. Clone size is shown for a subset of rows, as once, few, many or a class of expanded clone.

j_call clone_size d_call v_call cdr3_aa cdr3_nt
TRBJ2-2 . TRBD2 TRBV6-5 CASSSSGGHTGELFF TGTGCCAGCAGTTCTAGCGGGGGCCACACCGGGGAGCTGTTTTTT
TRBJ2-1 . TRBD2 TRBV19 CASSRAGASYNEQFF TGTGCCAGTAGTCGAGCGGGGGCCTCCTACAATGAGCAGTTCTTC
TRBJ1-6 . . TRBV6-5 CASTHEGSYNSPLHF TGTGCCAGCACTCATGAGGGCTCCTATAATTCACCCCTCCACTTT
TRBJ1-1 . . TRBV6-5 CASSYSIYAEAFF TGTGCCAGCAGTTACTCCATCTATGCTGAAGCTTTCTTT
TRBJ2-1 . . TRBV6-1 CASSEMGVSYNEQFF TGTGCCAGCAGTGAAATGGGAGTATCCTACAATGAGCAGTTCTTC
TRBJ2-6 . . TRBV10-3 CAISEAAGISGANVLTF TGTGCCATCAGTGAGGCGGCGGGAATCTCTGGGGCCAACGTCCTGACTTTC
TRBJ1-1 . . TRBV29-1 CSVERNTEAFF TGCAGCGTTGAACGGAACACTGAAGCTTTCTTT
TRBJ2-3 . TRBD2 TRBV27 CASSSGLAEPPVSTDTQYF TGTGCCAGCAGTTCGGGACTAGCGGAGCCCCCCGTTAGCACAGATACGCAGTATTTT
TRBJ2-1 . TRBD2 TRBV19 CASSIGRGGLAASLWDYNEQFF TGTGCCAGTAGTATCGGACGTGGCGGGCTAGCGGCTAGCCTTTGGGACTACAATGAGCAGTTCTTC
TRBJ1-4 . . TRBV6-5 CASSRWTRGYEKLFF TGTGCCAGCAGCCGATGGACCAGAGGGTATGAAAAACTGTTTTTT
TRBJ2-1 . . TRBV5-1 CASSDTGSEQFF TGCGCCAGCAGCGATACCGGTAGTGAGCAGTTCTTC
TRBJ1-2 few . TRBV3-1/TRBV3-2 CASSHVQGRDYGYTF TGTGCCAGCAGCCACGTACAGGGACGCGACTATGGCTACACCTTC
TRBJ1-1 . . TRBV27 CASTRKKRGYTEAFF TGTGCCAGCACTCGTAAAAAGCGCGGGTACACTGAAGCTTTCTTT
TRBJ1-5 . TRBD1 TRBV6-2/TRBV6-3 CASSRGTGTGQPQHF TGTGCCAGCAGCCGCGGGACAGGGACAGGGCAGCCCCAGCATTTT
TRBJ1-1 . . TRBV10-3 CATKRGLNTEAFF TGTGCCACTAAACGGGGTTTGAACACTGAAGCTTTCTTT
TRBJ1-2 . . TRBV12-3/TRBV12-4 CASSPGAGYGYTF TGTGCCAGCAGTCCTGGGGCGGGGTATGGCTACACCTTC
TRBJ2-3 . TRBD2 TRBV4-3 CASSQTSGRLDPLDTQYF TGCGCCAGCAGCCAGACTAGCGGGAGGTTGGACCCTCTGGATACGCAGTATTTT
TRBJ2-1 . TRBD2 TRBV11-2 CASSLGRSGRPYNEQFF TGTGCCAGCAGCTTAGGGCGCAGCGGGAGACCTTACAATGAGCAGTTCTTC
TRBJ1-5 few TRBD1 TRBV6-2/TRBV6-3 CASSNPNRGTRNQPQHF TGTGCCAGCAGTAACCCGAACAGGGGCACCCGCAATCAGCCCCAGCATTTT
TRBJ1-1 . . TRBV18 CASSLGQKETEAFF TGTGCCAGCTCACTAGGACAGAAGGAAACTGAAGCTTTCTTT
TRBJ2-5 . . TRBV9 CASSVFGGKETQYF TGTGCCAGCAGCGTATTTGGAGGAAAAGAGACCCAGTACTTC
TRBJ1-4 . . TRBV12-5 CASGLVPRALGEKLFF TGTGCTAGTGGTTTGGTACCCAGGGCTTTGGGTGAAAAACTGTTTTTT
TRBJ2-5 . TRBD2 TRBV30 CAWTAGVEETQYF TGTGCCTGGACCGCGGGGGTTGAAGAGACCCAGTACTTC
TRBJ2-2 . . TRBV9 CASSPFVGHRNTGELFF TGTGCCAGCAGCCCTTTCGTGGGACACAGAAACACCGGGGAGCTGTTTTTT
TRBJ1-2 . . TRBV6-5 CASSYSIVQGYYGYTF TGTGCCAGCAGTTACTCGATAGTCCAGGGATACTATGGCTACACCTTC
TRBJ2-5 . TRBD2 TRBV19 CASSMGSGRAGETQYF TGTGCCAGTAGTATGGGTAGCGGGAGGGCCGGGGAGACCCAGTACTTC
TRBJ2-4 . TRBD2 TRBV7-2 CASSLVAGDNIQYF TGTGCCAGCAGCTTAGTAGCGGGAGACAACATTCAGTACTTC